The 32 T cell receptor beta chains presented below share a single source sample, sequenced in a study of blood T cell repertoires in COVID-19. Produced via immunoSEQ multiplex PCR; TCRdb's table is partial and in-frame only. The sample has around 150,000 clones, approximately 84% seen once. Sequencing input: peripheral blood. All receptors derive from a woman aged 60-75 years with acute or convalescent COVID-19.

V and J are TRBV7-9 and TRBJ2-1; the match to TRBD2 covers 9 bases. Trimming removed 5 bases from V and 7 bases from J; junction bases left unmatched: 12. This CDR3 has 16 amino acids. CDR1 is SEHNR and CDR2 is FQNEAQ in the germline V gene (reference sequence). CDR3 in DNA: TGTGCCAGCAGCCGCCCGGGACTAGCAACCCGGAATGAGCAGTTCTTC. This sequence encodes CASSRPGLATRNEQFF.

Of note for this clone: One end of the junction does not line up with germline, which may come from a read error. V is TRBV7-7 and J is TRBJ2-1; 10 bases fit TRBD2. Germline values: CDR1 SSHAT, CDR2 FNYEAQ (reference sequence). This CDR3 is 15 amino acids long. The DNA of the CDR3 is TGTGCTAGCAGCTTTGGGACTAGCGAATGGGATGAGCAGTTCTTC. Amino acids: CASSFGTSEWDEQFF.

This sequence joins TRBV5-4 and TRBJ2-7, with D tentatively TRBD2 (5 bases). CDR3 length equals 15 residues. Trimming stripped 3 bases from V and 2 bases from J, with 15 bases between. Germline V gives CDR1 SGHNT, CDR2 YYREEE (reference sequence). The CDR3 nucleotides are TGTGCCAGCAGCTATTTGGGAGTAACCCCCTACGAGCAGTACTTC. Translation: CASSYLGVTPYEQYF.

The chain recombines TRBV2 with TRBJ1-5; D call uncertain. The CDR3 is 14 residues long. Germline V gives CDR1 SNHLY, CDR2 FYNNEI. V lost 0 bases and J lost 5, with 8 bases in between. DNA of the CDR3: TGTGCCAGCAGTGAAGCGACTCGGGATCAGCCCCAGCATTTT. Amino acid sequence: CASSEATRDQPQHF.

The rearrangement joins TRBV7-3 to TRBJ2-2; D remains unclear. The CDR3 has 13 residues. Germline CDR1 is SGHTA and CDR2 is FQGTGA. V lost 6 bases, J lost 5 bases, and 10 bases lay in between. The DNA of the CDR3 is TGTGCCAGCAGGTGGCAGGATACCGGGGAGCTGTTTTTT. Translating gives CASRWQDTGELFF. The full variable domain, completed using reference TRBV7-3 and TRBJ2-2, is GAGVSQTPSNKVTEKGKYVELRCDPISGHTALYWYRQSLGQGPEFLIYFQGTGAADDSGLPNDRFFAVRPEGSVSTLKIQRTERGDSAVYLCASRWQDTGELFFGEGSRLTVL.

This clone came up once. The chain is built from TRBV6-5 and TRBJ2-3; the D gene is possibly TRBD2 (6 bases). The germline V gene has CDR1 MNHEY and CDR2 SVGAGI. The germline V and J ends were trimmed by 8 bases and 3 bases, with 15 bases remaining between them. The length of the CDR3 is 14 residues. For the CDR3, the DNA is TGTGCCAGCTCCAGTGGAGGGCCGACAGATACGCAGTATTTT. This encodes CASSSGGPTDTQYF.

The chain joins TRBV3-1 (or the pseudogene TRBV3-2) to TRBJ1-1, with 8 bases identical to TRBD1. This CDR3 has 13 amino acids. Germline-derived CDR1 and CDR2 are LGHDT and YNNKEL (reference sequence). V lost 2 bases to trimming and J lost 9 bases; unmatched junction nucleotides: 5. DNA for the CDR3: TGTGCCAGCAGCCAACTTTCCAGGGGGCAAGCTTTCTTT. Its translation: CASSQLSRGQAFF.

The rearrangement joins TRBV6-5 to TRBJ1-1, with 7 bases that match TRBD1. Germline V gene sequence: CDR1 MNHEY, CDR2 SVGAGI. V gave up 7 bases and J gave up 2 bases; unmatched junction bases: 7. The CDR3 runs to 14 residues. CDR3 bases: TGTGCCAGCAATTGGGACAGCTTTAACACTGAAGCTTTCTTT. Translated, it gives CASNWDSFNTEAFF.

The chain couples TRBV5-1 to TRBJ2-5, with 9 bases lining up with TRBD2. CDR1 and CDR2 (germline): SGHRS, YFSETQ. This CDR3 region has 15 residues. J lost 7 bases, V lost 3 bases, and 10 bases had no gene match. CDR3 residues: CASSSSGNKLGTQYF. The CDR3 nucleotides read TGCGCCAGCAGCTCTAGCGGGAATAAGCTAGGGACCCAGTACTTC.

The gene calls are TRBV2 and TRBJ2-3; possibly TRBD1 for D (6 bases). Germline-derived CDR1 and CDR2 are SNHLY and FYNNEI. V lost 6 bases, J lost 2 bases, and 12 bases lay in between. This CDR3 is built from 14 residues. The CDR3 spells CASRAGEPTDTQYF. The CDR3 DNA reads TGTGCCAGCAGAGCAGGGGAGCCCACAGATACGCAGTATTTT.

This clone has only one observation. A read error may produce the germline difference seen at one junction end. The V gene is TRBV23-1, the J gene TRBJ2-3, with 8 bases identical to TRBD1. TRBV23-1 is an ORF, and what it does is uncertain. This CDR3 is 16 amino acids long. In nucleotides, the CDR3 is TGCGCCAGCAGTCAGGGCAGGGGGCTCTGCACATATACGCAGTATTTT. This translates into CASSQGRGLCTYTQYF.

V usage is TRBV29-1 and J usage is TRBJ2-5, with 10 bases that match TRBD1. Per the germline V gene, CDR1 is SQVTM and CDR2 is ANQGSEA. V trimming: 3 bases; J trimming: 1 base; junction bases outside the gene matches: 5. CDR3 length equals 15 residues. The CDR3 nucleotides are TGCAGCGTTGATGGGACAGGGGATACCCAAGAGACCCAGTACTTC. This encodes CSVDGTGDTQETQYF.

This clone was detected only once. The chain links TRBV27 to TRBJ2-1, with TRBD2 as a possible D gene (5 bases). The germline CDR1 and CDR2 sequences are MNHEY and SMNVEV (reference sequence). The CDR3 runs to 17 residues. V dropped 0 bases and J dropped 4 bases, with 16 bases sitting between them. The CDR3 nucleotides are TGTGCCAGCAGTTTATCGATCCCTAGCAGATTGTACAATGAGCAGTTCTTC. It yields the protein CASSLSIPSRLYNEQFF.

The J gene is TRBJ1-2, the V gene TRBV30; D is unclear. V lost 1 base and J lost 5, with 11 bases in between. The V gene's germline CDR1 is GTSNPN and CDR2 SVGIG (reference sequence). This CDR3 comprises 13 residues. Here the CDR3 reads CAWSGFSVYGYTF. The CDR3 nucleotides read TGTGCCTGGAGTGGGTTCAGTGTGTATGGCTACACCTTC. Full variable domain (remainder filled in from reference TRBV30 and TRBJ1-2): SQTIHQWPATLVQPVGSPLSLECTVEGTSNPNLYWYRQAAGRGLQLLFYSVGIGQISSEVPQNLSASRPQDRQFILSSKKLLLSDSGFYLCAWSGFSVYGYTFGSGTRLTVV.

As to this clone: Distinct nucleotide sequences in the sample also encode this CDR3. This chain uses TRBV18 with TRBJ2-7; D is undetermined. The germline gives CDR1 KGHSH, CDR2 LQKENI. The CDR3 spans 12 residues. Trimming took 3 bases from V and 0 from J, leaving 3 bases between them. CDR3 region: CASSPSSYEQYF. As DNA, the CDR3 is TGTGCCAGCTCACCTAGCTCCTACGAGCAGTACTTC.

On this clone: Other DNA sequences within the sample encode an identical CDR3. The genes are TRBV4-1 and TRBJ2-1; tentatively, D is TRBD2 (6 bases). Trimming pared 1 base from V and 7 bases from J, leaving 8 bases between. Germline V gene lookup returns CDR1 MGHRA and CDR2 YSYEKL. The CDR3 is 13 amino acids. The CDR3 spells CASSQGLENEQFF. The CDR3 DNA is TGCGCCAGCAGCCAAGGACTAGAAAATGAGCAGTTCTTC.

The rearrangement uses TRBV19 and TRBJ2-1, with D possibly being TRBD1 (6 bases). There are 12 residues in the CDR3. Germline values: CDR1 LNHDA, CDR2 SQIVND (reference sequence). Trimming took 3 bases from V and 7 from J, leaving 7 bases between them. The CDR3 DNA reads TGTGCCAGTAGTATCGGACAGAATGAGCAGTTCTTC. Encoded protein: CASSIGQNEQFF.

This clone came up once. V is TRBV30 and J is TRBJ1-5; 8 bases match TRBD1. Looked up from germline, CDR1 is GTSNPN and CDR2 is SVGIG (reference sequence). V gave up 2 bases and J gave up 4 bases; unmatched junction bases: 4. The CDR3 length is 14 residues. The CDR3 reads CAWSSGQGNQPQHF. The CDR3 bases are TGTGCCTGGAGTTCCGGACAGGGAAATCAGCCCCAGCATTTT.

CDR3 amino acids: CASSLTGTRLAGLNTGELFF. The CDR3, as DNA: TGTGCCAGCAGCTTAACGGGCACGAGGCTAGCGGGCCTGAACACCGGGGAGCTGTTTTTT. J is TRBJ2-2 and V is TRBV7-3; the match to TRBD2 covers 8 bases. The V gene's germline CDR1 is SGHTA and CDR2 FQGTGA. The CDR3 totals 20 residues. The J segment lost 1 base and the V segment lost 0 bases, leaving 13 bases of the junction unmatched.

V gene TRBV10-3 combines with J gene TRBJ1-1; D not resolved. Germline V lookup: CDR1 ENHRY, CDR2 SYGVKD. Trimming took off 3 bases at V and 1 base at J, with 12 bases between the two ends. This CDR3 has 15 residues. CDR3 region: CAISEGVEGNTEAFF. The CDR3 DNA reads as TGTGCCATCAGTGAAGGAGTCGAGGGGAACACTGAAGCTTTCTTT.

The genes are TRBV14 and TRBJ2-5; the match to TRBD2 covers 12 bases. The CDR3 runs 15 residues. Losses at the gene ends were 4 bases for V and 4 bases for J; bases not matched to a gene: 4. From germline, CDR1 is SGHDN and CDR2 FVKESK. This CDR3 reads CASSRQTSGRETQYF. In DNA form, the CDR3 reads TGTGCCAGCAGCCGACAGACTAGCGGGAGAGAGACCCAGTACTTC.

Note on this clone: One end of the junction is discordant with germline, which a read error may explain. This chain connects TRBV30 to TRBJ1-3; D perhaps matches TRBD1 (5 bases). Germline V gives CDR1 GTSNPN, CDR2 SVGIG (reference sequence). This CDR3 is built from 13 residues. CDR3 sequence (DNA): TGTGCCGGGAGAGGGGTGAATGGAAACACCATATATTTT. Residues: CAGRGVNGNTIYF. Drawing the rest from reference TRBV30 and TRBJ1-3, the complete variable domain is SQTIHQWPATLVQPVGSPLSLECTVEGTSNPNLYWYRQAAGRGLQLLFYSVGIGQISSEVPQNLSASRPQDRQFILSSKKLLLSDSGFYLCAGRGVNGNTIYFGEGSWLTVV.

The chain couples TRBV9 to TRBJ1-6, with a tentative D call TRBD1 (6 bases). CDR3 length: 14 amino acids. Per germline, CDR1 SGDLS and CDR2 YYNGEE. V gave up 4 bases and J gave up 8 bases, with 13 bases separating them. This CDR3 is CASSQGQNYSPLHF. The CDR3 nucleotides read TGTGCCAGCAGCCAAGGACAGAATTATTCACCCCTCCACTTT.

V is TRBV29-1 and J is TRBJ2-2, with D uncertain. In germline, CDR1 is SQVTM, CDR2 ANQGSEA. V lost 5 bases to trimming and J lost 2 bases, with 3 bases between them. The CDR3 length is 11 residues. For the CDR3, the DNA is TGCAGCGTTACTAACACCGGGGAGCTGTTTTTT. It encodes CSVTNTGELFF.

V gene TRBV4-3 combines with J gene TRBJ1-3; D might be TRBD1 (5 bases). The CDR3 is 17 amino acids. Germline-derived CDR1 and CDR2 are LGHNA and YSLEER. The V end lost 0 bases, the J end lost 3 bases, and 15 bases lay between the germline ends. CDR3 in amino acids: CASSQDLGGVGGNTIYF. The CDR3 DNA reads as TGCGCCAGCAGCCAAGATCTGGGGGGGGTCGGTGGAAACACCATATATTTT.

J is TRBJ2-3 and V is TRBV13; TRBD2 matches 8 bases. The V gene's germline CDR1 is PRHDT and CDR2 FYEKMQ (reference sequence). The V gene end was trimmed by 1 base and the J gene end by 2 bases; junction bases not matched to a gene: 5. This CDR3 has 16 amino acids. CDR3 protein: CASSLELSGNTDTQYF. In DNA form, the CDR3 reads TGTGCCAGCAGCTTAGAACTTAGCGGGAACACAGATACGCAGTATTTT.

This clone was counted a single time. V usage is TRBV9 and J usage is TRBJ2-1; 7 nucleotides match TRBD2. With 0 bases clipped from V and 4 bases from J, the junction kept 7 bases outside the gene matches. The length of the CDR3 is 16 residues. In germline, CDR1 is SGDLS, CDR2 YYNGEE. CDR3 loop: CASSVGSGGSYNEQFF. The CDR3 nucleotides are TGTGCCAGCAGCGTAGGATCGGGCGGGAGTTACAATGAGCAGTTCTTC. The variable domain in full, with the rest retrieved from reference TRBV9 and TRBJ2-1, is DSGVTQTPKHLITATGQRVTLRCSPRSGDLSVYWYQQSLDQGLQFLIQYYNGEERAKGNILERFSAQQFPDLHSELNLSSLELGDSALYFCASSVGSGGSYNEQFFGPGTRLTVL.

This clone has a single count. The chain is built from TRBV29-1 and TRBJ2-5, with 12 bases identical to TRBD2. Germline CDR1 is SQVTM and CDR2 is ANQGSEA. J was trimmed by 5 bases and V by 1 base; bases with no gene match: 11. There are 17 residues in the CDR3. The CDR3 region is CSVEGNGLAGWRETQYF. DNA for the CDR3: TGCAGCGTTGAAGGGAACGGACTAGCGGGGTGGCGGGAGACCCAGTACTTC. The full variable domain, its missing parts supplied by reference TRBV29-1 and TRBJ2-5, is SAVISQKPSRDICQRGTSLTIQCQVDSQVTMMFWYRQQPGQSLTLIATANQGSEATYESGFVIDKFPISRPNLTFSTLTVSNMSPEDSSIYLCSVEGNGLAGWRETQYFGPGTRLLVL.

This chain connects TRBV6-5 to TRBJ2-7; 7 nucleotides line up with TRBD2. CDR1 MNHEY and CDR2 SVGAGI come from the germline V gene. The trim removed 9 bases at V and 4 bases at J, leaving 6 bases unmatched. The CDR3 runs to 12 residues. CDR3: CASEGRAYEQYF. CDR3 DNA: TGTGCCAGTGAGGGGAGGGCATACGAGCAGTACTTC.

CDR3 sequence reads: CASSLSGQTFYGYTF. CDR3 DNA sequence: TGCGCCAGCAGCCTCTCGGGACAGACCTTCTATGGCTACACCTTC. The chain joins TRBV4-1 to TRBJ1-2; TRBD1 matches at 7 bases. In germline, CDR1 is MGHRA, CDR2 YSYEKL. The CDR3 spans 15 residues. V dropped 4 bases and J dropped 4; count of bases not matched to a gene: 9.

The chain links TRBV28 to TRBJ1-4, with 8 positions matching TRBD1. V lost 5 bases and J lost 8; bases outside the gene matches: 4. From germline, CDR1 is MDHEN and CDR2 SYDVKM. This CDR3 spans 13 amino acids. The CDR3 protein is CASSPTGVEKLFF. The DNA of the CDR3 is TGTGCCAGCAGTCCGACAGGGGTGGAAAAACTGTTTTTT.

The V gene is TRBV28, the J gene TRBJ1-2; D is undetermined. The CDR3 covers 12 residues. Deletions cut 5 bases from V and 6 bases from J, with 10 bases between. In germline, CDR1 is MDHEN, CDR2 SYDVKM. The CDR3 reads CASSQRLDGYTF. DNA for the CDR3: TGTGCCAGCAGTCAAAGGCTAGATGGCTACACCTTC.